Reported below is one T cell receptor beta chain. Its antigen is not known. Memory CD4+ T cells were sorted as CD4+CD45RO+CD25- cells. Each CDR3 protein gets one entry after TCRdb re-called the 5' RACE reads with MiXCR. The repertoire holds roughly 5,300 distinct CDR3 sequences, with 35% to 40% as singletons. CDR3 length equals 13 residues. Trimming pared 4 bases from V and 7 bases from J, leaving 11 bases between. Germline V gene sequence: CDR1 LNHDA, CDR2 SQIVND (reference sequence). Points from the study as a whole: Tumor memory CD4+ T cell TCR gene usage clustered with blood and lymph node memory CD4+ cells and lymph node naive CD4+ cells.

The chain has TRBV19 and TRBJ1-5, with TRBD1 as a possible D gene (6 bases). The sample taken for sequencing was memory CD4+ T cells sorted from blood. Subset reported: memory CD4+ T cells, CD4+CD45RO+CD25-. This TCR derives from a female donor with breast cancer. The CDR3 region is CASSRGAWQPQHF. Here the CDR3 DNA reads TGTGCCAGTAGTAGGGGGGCCTGGCAGCCCCAGCATTTT.